This is a list of T cell receptor beta chains from one sample in a study of OX40 agonist ivuxolimab in advanced cancers. Clones were read by immunoSEQ multiplex PCR, and TCRdb kept only the in-frame ones, dropping some. The sample records 99,000 or so clones, 75% to 95% being singletons. Specimen: CD4+ or CD8+ T cells sorted from blood, collected in a trial of the OX40 agonist ivuxolimab. Every receptor here comes from an adult with an advanced solid tumor such as melanoma, head and neck, liver or kidney cancer. Both conserved end residues are part of each CDR3.

CDR3 protein: CASTGTSGSYNEQFF
V gene: TRBV6-5
CDR3 length: 15
J gene: TRBJ2-1

CDR3 protein: CASSQRDRRGTDTQYF
V gene: TRBV11-2
CDR3 length: 16
J gene: TRBJ2-3

CDR3 protein: CASRGQIAAGNEQFF
V gene: TRBV11-2
CDR3 length: 15
J gene: TRBJ2-1

CDR3 protein: CASRGDYQETQYF
V gene: TRBV19
CDR3 length: 13
J gene: TRBJ2-5

CDR3 protein: CASSLGGGGGQPQHF
V gene: TRBV28
CDR3 length: 15
J gene: TRBJ1-5

CDR3 protein: CASSKGKNRGRKFTDTQYF
V gene: TRBV21-1
CDR3 length: 19
J gene: TRBJ2-3

CDR3 protein: CASRRTASSYEQYF
V gene: TRBV6-5
CDR3 length: 14
J gene: TRBJ2-7

CDR3 protein: CASSPRDGTYEQYF
V gene: TRBV7-9
CDR3 length: 14
J gene: TRBJ2-7

CDR3 protein: CASSVEGTYGYTF
V gene: TRBV9
CDR3 length: 13
J gene: TRBJ1-2

CDR3 protein: CASSRGTSGFGDTQYF
V gene: TRBV28
CDR3 length: 16
J gene: TRBJ2-3

CDR3 protein: CASSEARPLGEQFF
V gene: TRBV6-1
CDR3 length: 14
J gene: TRBJ2-1

CDR3 protein: CASSLAGDQETQYF
V gene: TRBV5-8
CDR3 length: 14
J gene: TRBJ2-5

CDR3 protein: CASSSVINQPQHF
V gene: TRBV7-2
CDR3 length: 13
J gene: TRBJ1-5

CDR3 protein: CASSSPLLAATDTQYF
V gene: TRBV7-2
CDR3 length: 16
J gene: TRBJ2-3

CDR3 protein: CASSLGQYEQYF
V gene: TRBV6-5
CDR3 length: 12
J gene: TRBJ2-7

CDR3 protein: CAWSRGSSYEQYF
V gene: TRBV30
CDR3 length: 13
J gene: TRBJ2-7

CDR3 protein: CSALFGEQFF
V gene: TRBV20-1
CDR3 length: 10
J gene: TRBJ2-1

CDR3 protein: CASSLVAESDEQFF
V gene: TRBV7-9
CDR3 length: 14
J gene: TRBJ2-1

CDR3 protein: CASSHVRNTIYF
V gene: TRBV14
CDR3 length: 12
J gene: TRBJ1-3

CDR3 protein: CAWTPGQGYEQYF
V gene: TRBV30
CDR3 length: 13
J gene: TRBJ2-7

CDR3 protein: CASSLVSGRALNEQFF
V gene: TRBV5-1
CDR3 length: 16
J gene: TRBJ2-1

CDR3 protein: CASSRQGSGTQYF
V gene: TRBV19
CDR3 length: 13
J gene: TRBJ2-5

CDR3 protein: CAWSPGLAGQETQYF
V gene: TRBV30
CDR3 length: 15
J gene: TRBJ2-5

CDR3 protein: CASRALGTGTYEQYF
V gene: TRBV28
CDR3 length: 15
J gene: TRBJ2-7

CDR3 protein: CASRPEGGNYGYTF
V gene: TRBV28
CDR3 length: 14
J gene: TRBJ1-2

CDR3 protein: CASSVGGLQQETQYF
V gene: TRBV9
CDR3 length: 15
J gene: TRBJ2-5

CDR3 protein: CSVEASGTQYF
V gene: TRBV29-1
CDR3 length: 11
J gene: TRBJ2-5

CDR3 protein: CARAGSSTDTQYF
V gene: TRBV2
CDR3 length: 13
J gene: TRBJ2-3

CDR3 protein: CASSLTSGTYEQYF
V gene: TRBV5-4
CDR3 length: 14
J gene: TRBJ2-7

CDR3 protein: CASSDGPGQYTDTQYF
V gene: TRBV27
CDR3 length: 16
J gene: TRBJ2-3

CDR3 protein: CASTLGGGRRETQYF
V gene: TRBV2
CDR3 length: 15
J gene: TRBJ2-5

CDR3 protein: CASSLAGTSGTNTGELFF
V gene: TRBV7-2
CDR3 length: 18
J gene: TRBJ2-2

CDR3 protein: CASSPSFNSRDTGELFF
V gene: TRBV7-6
CDR3 length: 17
J gene: TRBJ2-2

CDR3 protein: CASSRGSGEKLFF
V gene: TRBV7-2
CDR3 length: 13
J gene: TRBJ1-4

CDR3 protein: CASSLRHEQFF
V gene: TRBV28
CDR3 length: 11
J gene: TRBJ2-1

CDR3 protein: CASRREETQYF
V gene: TRBV5-1
CDR3 length: 11
J gene: TRBJ2-5

CDR3 protein: CASKRGASSSSYNEQFF
V gene: TRBV5-4
CDR3 length: 17
J gene: TRBJ2-1

CDR3 protein: CASSQEGPGNEKLFF
V gene: TRBV4-2
CDR3 length: 15
J gene: TRBJ1-4

CDR3 protein: CASSQVRTSGAGSTQYF
V gene: TRBV4-2
CDR3 length: 17
J gene: TRBJ2-5

CDR3 protein: CASSSGTVGNQPQHF
V gene: TRBV27
CDR3 length: 15
J gene: TRBJ1-5

CDR3 protein: CASSLEGQGCQPQHF
V gene: TRBV11-3
CDR3 length: 15
J gene: TRBJ1-5

CDR3 protein: CASSFGRQSYEQYF
V gene: TRBV6-5
CDR3 length: 14
J gene: TRBJ2-7

CDR3 protein: CASSPVRGETQYF
V gene: TRBV18
CDR3 length: 13
J gene: TRBJ2-5

CDR3 protein: CASSVLGLAGGSGTDTQYF
V gene: TRBV9
CDR3 length: 19
J gene: TRBJ2-3

CDR3 protein: CASSIGTSSGANVLTF
V gene: TRBV19
CDR3 length: 16
J gene: TRBJ2-6

CDR3 protein: CASSLDVNSPLHF
V gene: TRBV11-3
CDR3 length: 13
J gene: TRBJ1-6

CDR3 protein: CASSENGSGGGTDTQYF
V gene: TRBV6-1
CDR3 length: 17
J gene: TRBJ2-3

CDR3 protein: CASSIGRALGETQYF
V gene: TRBV19
CDR3 length: 15
J gene: TRBJ2-5

CDR3 protein: CASSDGTRPSTDTQYF
V gene: TRBV6-1
CDR3 length: 16
J gene: TRBJ2-3

CDR3 protein: CASRTGLAGNNEQFF
V gene: TRBV5-4
CDR3 length: 15
J gene: TRBJ2-1

CDR3 protein: CASSLQAGEGGEKLFF
V gene: TRBV7-9
CDR3 length: 16
J gene: TRBJ1-4

CDR3 protein: CASGGGFEQPQHF
V gene: TRBV6-1
CDR3 length: 13
J gene: TRBJ1-5

CDR3 protein: CASSSGQGTNTGELFF
V gene: TRBV5-8
CDR3 length: 16
J gene: TRBJ2-2

CDR3 protein: CSVGTPDTQYF
V gene: TRBV29-1
CDR3 length: 11
J gene: TRBJ2-3

CDR3 protein: CASSLRGAYEQYF
V gene: TRBV5-6
CDR3 length: 13
J gene: TRBJ2-7

CDR3 protein: CASSEYIHEQFF
V gene: TRBV25-1
CDR3 length: 12
J gene: TRBJ2-1

CDR3 protein: CASSSRGGDKAFF
V gene: TRBV7-2
CDR3 length: 13
J gene: TRBJ1-1